This T cell receptor (beta chain) was identified during a study of cytomegalovirus exposure and HLA in healthy donors. Of note for this clone: Antigen: not known.

V lost 7 bases to trimming and J lost 7 bases, with 19 bases between them. The CDR3 totals 14 residues. Germline lookup yields CDR1 MDHEN and CDR2 SYDVKM. PCR employed 60 Vbeta and 13 Jbeta primers. This table comes from immunoSEQ multiplex PCR, and its TCRdb copy is limited to in-frame clones, with some not included. Of approximately 220,000 clones detected, over 60% appear once; the ten largest clones hold over 0.55%. Study results and limitations: In an earlier analysis, in several hundred donors, most V segments appeared productive either ~87% or ~30% of the time. Later analysis demonstrated an association between a missense DCLRE1C variant and TCR beta V- and J-gene trimming. The study flagged some 180 TCR beta chains as cytomegalovirus-associated. Common viral pathogens seemed, in a later analysis, to connect with several of the most significant clusters.

Sequencing input: PBMCs. The sequence was collected from a man in his late teens or twenties in good health and CMV-seronegative. The gene calls are TRBV28 and TRBJ1-2, with D tentatively TRBD1 (5 bases). CDR3 nucleotides: TGTGCCAGCAAGGCCCCTGGGGCGACCCGTGGCTACACCTTC. Protein product: CASKAPGATRGYTF.